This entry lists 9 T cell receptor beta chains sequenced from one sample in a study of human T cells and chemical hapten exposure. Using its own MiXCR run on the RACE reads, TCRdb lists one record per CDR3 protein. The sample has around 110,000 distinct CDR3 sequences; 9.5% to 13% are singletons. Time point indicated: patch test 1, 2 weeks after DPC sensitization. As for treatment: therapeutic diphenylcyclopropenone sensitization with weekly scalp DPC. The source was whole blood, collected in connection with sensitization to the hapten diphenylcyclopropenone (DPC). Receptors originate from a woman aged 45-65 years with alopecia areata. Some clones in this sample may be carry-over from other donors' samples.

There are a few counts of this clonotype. The CDR3 loop is CASSPGLASTGELFF. The CDR3 nucleotides read TGTGCCAGCAGTCCTGGACTAGCGAGCACCGGGGAGCTGTTTTTT. The chain has TRBV6-5 and TRBJ2-2, with 9 bases fitting TRBD2. Per germline, CDR1 MNHEY and CDR2 SVGAGI. This CDR3 region has 15 residues. Trimming at V came to 5 bases and at J to 4 bases, leaving 5 bases not matched to a gene.

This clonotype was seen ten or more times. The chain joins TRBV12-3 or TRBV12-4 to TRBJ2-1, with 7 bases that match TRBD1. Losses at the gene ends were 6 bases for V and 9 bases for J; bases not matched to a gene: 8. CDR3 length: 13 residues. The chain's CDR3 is CASSQRTGSEQFF. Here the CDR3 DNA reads TGTGCCAGCAGCCAACGGACAGGTAGTGAGCAGTTCTTC.

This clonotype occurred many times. The CDR3 sequence: CASFWTTGIGQPQHF. CDR3 bases: TGTGCCAGCTTTTGGACGACTGGAATAGGACAGCCCCAGCATTTT. This rearrangement joins TRBV6-1 to TRBJ1-5; D not resolved. The germline V gene has CDR1 MNHNS and CDR2 SASEGT. CDR3 size: 15 residues. Deletions cut 8 bases from V and 7 bases from J, with 21 bases between.

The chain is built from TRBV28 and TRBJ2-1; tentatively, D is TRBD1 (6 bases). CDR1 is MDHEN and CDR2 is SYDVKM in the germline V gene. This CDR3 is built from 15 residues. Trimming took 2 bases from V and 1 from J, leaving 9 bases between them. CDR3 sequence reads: CASSLLDRSYNEQFF. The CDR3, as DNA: TGTGCCAGCAGTTTACTAGACAGGTCCTACAATGAGCAGTTCTTC.

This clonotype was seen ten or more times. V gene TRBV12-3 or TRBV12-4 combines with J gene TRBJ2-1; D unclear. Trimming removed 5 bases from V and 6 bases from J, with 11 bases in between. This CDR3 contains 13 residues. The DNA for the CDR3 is TGTGCCAGCAGTCCTCTCGTTCGCAATGAGCAGTTCTTC. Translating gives CASSPLVRNEQFF.

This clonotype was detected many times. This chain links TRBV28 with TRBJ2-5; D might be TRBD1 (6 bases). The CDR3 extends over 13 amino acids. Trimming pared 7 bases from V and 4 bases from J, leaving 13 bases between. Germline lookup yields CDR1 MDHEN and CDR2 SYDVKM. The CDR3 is CASTRDTRETQYF. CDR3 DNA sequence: TGTGCCAGCACCCGGGACACCCGAGAGACCCAGTACTTC.

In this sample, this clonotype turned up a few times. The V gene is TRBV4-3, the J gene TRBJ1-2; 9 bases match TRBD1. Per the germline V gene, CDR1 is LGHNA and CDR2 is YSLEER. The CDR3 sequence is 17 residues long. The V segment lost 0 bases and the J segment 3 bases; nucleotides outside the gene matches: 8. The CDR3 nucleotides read TGCGCCAGCAGCCAAGATAATTTATGGACAGGGGACTATGGCTACACCTTC. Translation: CASSQDNLWTGDYGYTF.

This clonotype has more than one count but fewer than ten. CDR3 amino acids: CASSLAGEAFF. CDR3 in DNA: TGTGCCAGCAGCTTGGCGGGAGAAGCTTTCTTT. The gene calls are TRBV5-6 and TRBJ1-1; D is undetermined. The germline V and J ends were trimmed by 0 bases and 8 bases, with 5 bases remaining between them. Germline V CDR1 and CDR2: SGHDT, YYEEEE. This CDR3 spans 11 amino acids.

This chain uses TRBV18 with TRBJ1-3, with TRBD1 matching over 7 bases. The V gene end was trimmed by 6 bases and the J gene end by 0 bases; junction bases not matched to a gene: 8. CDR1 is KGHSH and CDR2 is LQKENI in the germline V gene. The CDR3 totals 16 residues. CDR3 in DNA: TGTGCCAGCTCCTATCAGACAGGGAACTCTGGAAACACCATATATTTT. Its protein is CASSYQTGNSGNTIYF.